The clone carrying this TCR beta chain was observed a handful of times. The data are from a study of blood T cell repertoires in COVID-19. Study details: Researchers got acute and convalescent COVID-19 samples from the United States, Italy and Spain. PBMCs, B-cell-depleted T cells, or T cells were the source of the cDNA or gDNA that made up the material.

V lost 5 bases and J 6 bases, leaving 26 bases between the germline ends. Germline V gene sequence: CDR1 KGHSH, CDR2 LQKENI. The CDR3 is made up of 17 amino acids. The repertoire was sequenced with immunoSEQ multiplex PCR; TCRdb's copy has only in-frame clones and lacks some. The sample has 80,000 or so clones; more than 60% are singletons. The sequenced sample consisted of peripheral blood. The sequence was collected from a human donor in a cohort sampled during active COVID-19. The J gene is TRBJ2-7, the V gene TRBV18; TRBD2 might be the D (6 bases). CDR3 sequence: CASSDYIRSGVKREQYF. CDR3 bases: TGTGCCAGCTCAGATTATATCAGGTCGGGGGTAAAGCGCGAGCAGTACTTC.